The T cell receptor (beta chain) under discussion was sequenced for a study of glioma-infiltrating T cells after dendritic cell vaccination. This sample's time point: after dendritic cell vaccination, including at tumor progression/relapse. CDR3 length: 14 residues. V shed 6 bases and J 3 bases; nucleotides not matched to a gene: 2. CDR1 is SNHLY and CDR2 is FYNNEI in the germline V gene. Assay used: immunoSEQ multiplex PCR; TCRdb lists only in-frame clones, some missing. The sample yields around 87,000 clones, 80% to 85% seen once. With regard to this clone: Other nucleotide sequences in the sample specify the same CDR3.

The sequence came from a human donor with glioblastoma. This specimen consisted of blood, obtained after dendritic cell vaccination. The chain carries TRBV2 and TRBJ1-5; 10 nucleotides agree with TRBD1. The CDR3, as DNA: TGTGCCAGCAGCGACAGGGGGCCCAATCAGCCCCAGCATTTT. This codes for CASSDRGPNQPQHF.